These 27 T cell receptor beta chains share one sample of origin, sequenced in a study of shared clonotypes between healthy human individuals (TCRdb year 2020). Libraries were prepared through the immunoSEQ multiplex PCR assay. In TCRdb, the immuneACCESS table is reduced to in-frame sequences with V and J assigned. These tables do not hold every clone; where another copy was compared, an unresolved V gene accounts for under half, and the others remain unexplained. The sample table records around 2,000,000 clones; 95% of these occur just once. Jointly, the top ten make up more than 0.1% of the sample. Sequencing used naive CD4+ T cells sorted from blood. The cell subset or site label, as the study defines it: CD45RA+ positively selected. The receptors derive from a young man in good health.

Regarding this clone: An end of the junction does not agree with germline; a read error may underlie this. The J gene is TRBJ2-2, the V gene TRBV14; tentatively, D is TRBD1 (6 bases). The CDR3 is 16 amino acids. Germline CDR1 SGHDN, CDR2 FVKESK. CDR3: CASSQVSGQRTGELFF. CDR3 DNA sequence: TGTGCCAGCAGTCAAGTGTCCGGACAGAGGACCGGGGAGCTGTTTTTT. Full variable domain (remainder filled in from reference TRBV14 and TRBJ2-2): EAGVTQFPSHSVIEKGQTVTLRCDPISGHDNLYWYRRVMGKEIKFLLHFVKESKQDESGMPNNRFLAERTGGTYSTLKVQPAELEDSGVYFCASSQVSGQRTGELFFGEGSRLTVL.

A word on this clone: The sample has other DNA sequences that encode this CDR3 too. V and J are TRBV28 and TRBJ2-3; 8 nucleotides align to TRBD2. J lost 3 bases, V lost 4 bases, and 3 bases had no gene match. The CDR3 is 14 amino acids. Germline V gene lookup returns CDR1 MDHEN and CDR2 SYDVKM. CDR3 loop: CASSSSGSTDTQYF. For the CDR3, the DNA is TGTGCCAGCAGTTCCAGCGGGAGTACAGATACGCAGTATTTT.

The rearrangement joins TRBV7-8 to TRBJ2-5; D not certain. V lost 2 bases and J lost 4, with 2 bases in between. This CDR3 has 11 residues. Germline CDR1 reads SGHVS; CDR2 reads FQNEAQ. CDR3 DNA sequence: TGTGCCAGCAGCTTATCAGAGACCCAGTACTTC. This sequence encodes CASSLSETQYF.

This chain uses TRBV6-5 with TRBJ2-1; D is tentatively TRBD1 or TRBD2 (6 bases each). Deletions cut 8 bases from V and 5 bases from J, with 16 bases between. From germline, CDR1 is MNHEY and CDR2 SVGAGI. This CDR3 is 14 amino acids long. In nucleotides, the CDR3 is TGTGCCAGCGGGACCCGGAGGGGGGACAATGAGCAGTTCTTC. Its translation: CASGTRRGDNEQFF.

V and J are TRBV5-1 and TRBJ2-3; 8 nucleotides align to TRBD1. CDR3 length: 14 residues. V lost 4 bases and J lost 2; bases outside the gene matches: 3. Per germline, CDR1 SGHRS and CDR2 YFSETQ. Here the CDR3 reads CASSRDRYTDTQYF. The CDR3 nucleotides read TGCGCCAGCAGCCGGGACAGGTACACAGATACGCAGTATTTT.

The chain links TRBV30 to TRBJ1-6; D perhaps matches TRBD1 (6 bases). Germline CDR1 reads GTSNPN; CDR2 reads SVGIG (reference sequence). V lost 0 bases and J lost 8, with 8 bases in between. The CDR3 runs 13 residues. The CDR3 DNA sequence: TGTGCCTGGAGTGTGGCAGGGGATTCACCCCTCCACTTT. This codes for CAWSVAGDSPLHF.

The rearrangement uses TRBV4-3 and TRBJ2-4, with a possible D match to TRBD2 (5 bases). Looked up from germline, CDR1 is LGHNA and CDR2 is YSLEER. The CDR3 has 15 amino acids. The germline V and J ends were trimmed by 0 bases and 4 bases, with 10 bases remaining between them. This CDR3 is CASSQDGEKKNIQYF. CDR3 DNA sequence: TGCGCCAGCAGCCAAGACGGGGAGAAGAAAAACATTCAGTACTTC.

The genes are TRBV5-4 and TRBJ2-2; 8 nucleotides align to TRBD2. CDR1 is SGHNT and CDR2 is YYREEE in the germline V gene (reference sequence). V shed 1 base, J shed 4 bases, and the junction held 6 bases outside the gene matches. This CDR3 region has 16 residues. CDR3 amino acids: CASSLIGGRPTGELFF. The CDR3 nucleotides read TGTGCCAGCAGCTTGATCGGCGGGAGGCCCACCGGGGAGCTGTTTTTT.

The V and J genes are TRBV6-6 and TRBJ1-5; D remains unclear. V was shortened by 10 bases and J by 1 base, with 14 bases between the two germline ends. CDR1 is MNHNY, CDR2 SVGAGI, per germline (reference sequence). CDR3 length: 14 amino acids. For the CDR3, the DNA is TGTGCCACCTCTTGGGGTATGAGCAATCAGCCCCAGCATTTT. It is translated as CATSWGMSNQPQHF.

The chain joins TRBV7-8 to TRBJ2-3; D remains ambiguous. Trimming stripped 1 base from V and 7 bases from J, with 15 bases between. Germline loops: CDR1 SGHVS, CDR2 FQNEAQ. There are 15 residues in the CDR3. CDR3 protein: CASSLGVGTQYTQYF. The CDR3 bases are TGTGCCAGCAGCTTAGGGGTGGGCACACAGTATACGCAGTATTTT.

For the CDR3, the DNA is TGCGCCAGCAGCCAACCGGGGGAAAAAGAGACCCAGTACTTC. Its translation: CASSQPGEKETQYF. V usage is TRBV4-1 and J usage is TRBJ2-5; possibly TRBD2 for D (6 bases). V dropped 2 bases and J dropped 3 bases, with 10 bases sitting between them. Germline CDR1 is MGHRA and CDR2 is YSYEKL. The CDR3 runs 14 residues.

The chain links TRBV9 to TRBJ1-1, with a possible D match to TRBD1 (6 bases). The V gene lost 8 bases and the J gene lost 1 base, with 12 bases spanning the gap. Per germline, CDR1 SGDLS and CDR2 YYNGEE. This CDR3 is 13 amino acids long. CDR3 DNA sequence: TGTGCCAGTGCTAAACAGGGGAACACTGAAGCTTTCTTT. Translated, it gives CASAKQGNTEAFF.

The chain recombines TRBV10-1 with TRBJ2-1; 8 bases line up with TRBD2. CDR1 WNHNN and CDR2 SYGVQD come from the germline V gene (reference sequence). This CDR3 has 18 amino acids. The J segment lost 5 bases and the V segment lost 1 base, leaving 13 bases of the junction unmatched. CDR3 bases: TGCGCCAGCAGTGAGTTCTCGGGAGGGCCTCTTGACGACAATGAGCAGTTCTTC. This encodes CASSEFSGGPLDDNEQFF.

The chain combines TRBV4-2 with TRBJ2-5; TRBD2 matches 7 bases. V lost 0 bases to trimming and J lost 0 bases; unmatched junction nucleotides: 7. The CDR3 runs to 17 residues. Looked up from germline, CDR1 is LGHNA and CDR2 is YNFKEQ. The CDR3 sequence is CASSQDGGSRNQETQYF. CDR3 DNA sequence: TGTGCCAGCAGCCAAGACGGGGGGTCCCGGAACCAAGAGACCCAGTACTTC.

In nucleotides, the CDR3 is TGTGCCAGCACCCCACGGTGGGGGGCTCAGGAGACCCAGTACTTC. Translation gives CASTPRWGAQETQYF. V is TRBV6-5 and J is TRBJ2-5, with D perhaps assigned TRBD1 or TRBD2 (6 bases each). There are 15 residues in the CDR3. Trimming took 7 bases from V and 5 from J, leaving 20 bases between them. Germline values: CDR1 MNHEY, CDR2 SVGAGI.

This sequence joins TRBV2 and TRBJ2-5; D is unclear. CDR3 length: 13 residues. V was clipped by 5 bases and J by 2 bases, with 9 bases between them. Germline V gene data show CDR1 as SNHLY and CDR2 as FYNNEI. Here the CDR3 reads CASSPDNQETQYF. In DNA, the CDR3 is TGTGCCAGCAGTCCCGACAATCAAGAGACCCAGTACTTC.

The V and J genes are TRBV11-2 and TRBJ2-7, with 10 bases fitting TRBD2. V lost 5 bases and J lost 7; bases outside the gene matches: 11. There are 15 residues in the CDR3. CDR1 SGHAT and CDR2 FQNNGV come from the germline V gene. DNA of the CDR3: TGTGCCAGCAGCGACCCCTCAGCGGGAGGGGGGGAGCAGTACTTC. Residues: CASSDPSAGGGEQYF.

J is TRBJ2-7 and V is TRBV7-2; D remains ambiguous. The germline V gene has CDR1 SGHTA and CDR2 FQGNSA. Trimming removed 1 base at V and 2 bases at J, with 12 bases between. CDR3 size: 15 residues. CDR3 sequence: CASSLDGVNTYEQYF. Written as DNA, the CDR3 is TGTGCCAGCAGCTTAGATGGGGTCAATACCTACGAGCAGTACTTC.

This clone occurred once. This chain joins TRBV2 and TRBJ2-7; 7 nucleotides match TRBD2. Looked up from germline, CDR1 is SNHLY and CDR2 is FYNNEI. The CDR3 has 14 residues. Trimming took 6 bases from V and 2 from J; bases not matched to a gene: 7. The CDR3 region has the DNA TGTGCCAGCAGCGTGACTAGCAGTACCTACGAGCAGTACTTC. This translates into CASSVTSSTYEQYF.

As for this clone: In the same sample, other DNA sequences code for this CDR3. The chain uses TRBV20-1 and TRBJ2-3; D call uncertain. CDR3 length: 11 amino acids. V lost 6 bases, J lost 1 base, and 5 bases lay in between. From germline, CDR1 is DFQATT and CDR2 SNEGSKA (reference sequence). In DNA, the CDR3 is TGCAGTGCCTCTCGCACAGATACGCAGTATTTT. This codes for CSASRTDTQYF.

This clone occurred once. The chain couples TRBV5-4 to TRBJ2-5, with D hard to call. Trimming pared 1 base from V and 4 bases from J, leaving 11 bases between. Looked up from germline, CDR1 is SGHNT and CDR2 is YYREEE (reference sequence). This CDR3 spans 14 amino acids. CDR3 bases: TGTGCCAGCAGCTTGTTAGGGCGAGGAGAGACCCAGTACTTC. This sequence encodes CASSLLGRGETQYF.

The chain has TRBV27 and TRBJ2-3, with a weak D call TRBD2 (5 bases). Trimming left V 5 bases short and J 2 bases short, with 14 bases between. Germline CDR1 reads MNHEY; CDR2 reads SMNVEV (reference sequence). The length of the CDR3 is 15 residues. The CDR3 sequence: CASSRVGLATDTQYF. The CDR3, as DNA: TGTGCCAGCAGTCGGGTCGGGCTAGCCACAGATACGCAGTATTTT.

This clone was observed a single time. The genes are TRBV14 and TRBJ2-7; TRBD2 agrees at 8 bases. The trim removed 1 base at V and 6 bases at J, leaving 17 bases unmatched. Germline assignment: CDR1 SGHDN and CDR2 FVKESK. The CDR3 has 18 amino acids. The CDR3 spells CASSQGEGGRPPSLEQYF. Here the CDR3 DNA reads TGTGCCAGCAGCCAAGGGGAGGGCGGGAGGCCCCCCTCCCTCGAGCAGTACTTC.

The chain recombines TRBV7-9 with TRBJ2-7; weak D call: TRBD2 (6 bases). This CDR3 contains 15 residues. Trimming took 1 base from V and 7 from J, leaving 17 bases between them. The germline V gene encodes CDR1 SEHNR and CDR2 FQNEAQ (reference sequence). The CDR3 reads CASSLGGGGTREQYF. CDR3 in DNA: TGTGCCAGCAGCTTAGGTGGCGGAGGGACTCGGGAGCAGTACTTC.

This chain connects TRBV30 to TRBJ1-6; 7 bases agree with TRBD1. This CDR3 comprises 13 residues. Germline V lookup: CDR1 GTSNPN, CDR2 SVGIG (reference sequence). V trimming: 5 bases; J trimming: 6 bases; junction bases outside the gene matches: 4. This chain's CDR3 is CAWAGQPNSPLHF. CDR3 DNA: TGTGCCTGGGCGGGACAGCCTAATTCACCCCTCCACTTT.

The rearrangement joins TRBV6-1 to TRBJ1-1; the match to TRBD1 covers 10 bases. With V trimmed by 5 bases and J by 6 bases, 9 bases remained unmatched. The CDR3 consists of 15 residues. Germline V gene data show CDR1 as MNHNS and CDR2 as SASEGT. The CDR3 protein is CASSLGDRGWAEAFF. The CDR3 DNA follows: TGTGCCAGCAGTTTAGGGGACAGGGGATGGGCTGAAGCTTTCTTT.

The DNA for the CDR3 is TGTGCCAGCAGTTCAACAGGATCGACAAATGAAAAACTGTTTTTT. This gives the protein CASSSTGSTNEKLFF. The rearrangement uses TRBV28 and TRBJ1-4; D is perhaps TRBD1 (5 bases). Trimming removed 4 bases from V and 5 bases from J, with 14 bases in between. Germline V CDR1 and CDR2: MDHEN, SYDVKM. The CDR3 spans 15 residues.